The clone carrying this T cell receptor beta chain was counted many times. What it binds is unknown. Germline values: CDR1 SNHLY, CDR2 FYNNEI. After removal of 8 bases from V and 4 bases from J, the junction contained 6 bases not matched to a gene. The CDR3 runs to 14 residues. The CDR3 regions of TCR beta were amplified from RNA transcripts. The TCR CDR3 first-round RT-PCR relied on the HTBI primer set. TCRdb used MiXCR to reprocess the multiplex PCR reads, holding one entry per CDR3 protein. This sample has hundreds of thousands of distinct CDR3 sequences, with about a sixth found just once. Any patient presenting with uncontrolled infection, other autoimmune disease, pregnancy or lactation was left out. The data originate from a study of T cells in Graves' hyperthyroidism and ophthalmopathy. Study results and limitations: Blood also showed most of the thyroid clonotypes that were expanded above 0.001.

This chain joins TRBV2 and TRBJ2-3; 10 nucleotides agree with TRBD2. The sequence derives from a middle-aged woman with Graves' ophthalmopathy. Sequencing input: blood. The DNA for the CDR3 is TGTGCCAGCGGGCTAGCGGGAGTTGCAGATACGCAGTATTTT. Protein sequence: CASGLAGVADTQYF.